Listed here are 18 T cell receptor beta chains from one sample, sequenced in a study of cytomegalovirus exposure and HLA in healthy donors. Vbeta (60) and Jbeta (13) primers were used in the PCR. Sequencing was performed with immunoSEQ multiplex PCR; in TCRdb, only in-frame clones are kept and a portion is missing. The sample includes about 200,000 clones, about three quarters seen only once; the top ten take approximately 0.99%. Source material: PBMCs. The receptors come from a woman aged 40 to 55 in good health and CMV-seronegative.

Regarding this clone: The same CDR3 is also encoded by other DNA sequences in this sample. J is TRBJ1-5 and V is TRBV13; possible D gene TRBD1, 5 bases. The germline CDR1 and CDR2 sequences are PRHDT and FYEKMQ (reference sequence). The CDR3 is 17 residues long. The germline V and J ends were trimmed by 0 bases and 0 bases, with 12 bases remaining between them. CDR3 nucleotide sequence: TGTGCCAGCAGCTTAGGAACAGGCGGGAATAGCAATCAGCCCCAGCATTTT. Protein: CASSLGTGGNSNQPQHF.

The chain has TRBV7-8 and TRBJ2-2; 9 bases agree with TRBD1. The germline V gene encodes CDR1 SGHVS and CDR2 FQNEAQ. The V segment lost 5 bases and the J segment 5 bases; nucleotides outside the gene matches: 12. This CDR3 has 17 amino acids. CDR3 amino acids: CASSNIQGATRTGELFF. In DNA form, the CDR3 reads TGTGCCAGCAGCAACATACAGGGGGCCACACGTACCGGGGAGCTGTTTTTT.

The chain couples TRBV10-1 to TRBJ2-7; 8 bases map to TRBD1. Germline CDR1 WNHNN, CDR2 SYGVQD (reference sequence). Germline trimming cut 6 bases from V and 5 bases from J; bases unmatched to any gene: 6. CDR3 length equals 13 residues. CDR3 loop: CASRGDRHHEQYV. The CDR3 DNA reads as TGCGCCAGCAGGGGGGACAGGCACCACGAGCAGTACGTC.

As regards this clone: Other nucleotide sequences in the sample specify the same CDR3. The gene calls are TRBV5-1 and TRBJ2-2, with D unclear. Germline values: CDR1 SGHRS, CDR2 YFSETQ. This CDR3 is 14 amino acids long. Trimming pared 1 base from V and 3 bases from J, leaving 7 bases between. In DNA form, the CDR3 reads TGCGCCAGCAGCTTGACAGCTTACACCGGGGAGCTGTTTTTT. Amino acid sequence: CASSLTAYTGELFF.

The chain couples TRBV27 to TRBJ2-5; the match to TRBD1 covers 9 bases. Germline V gene sequence: CDR1 MNHEY, CDR2 SMNVEV (reference sequence). This CDR3 region has 14 residues. J lost 3 bases, V lost 6 bases, and 5 bases had no gene match. CDR3 region: CASSWTGDKETQYF. Here the CDR3 DNA reads TGTGCCAGCAGCTGGACAGGGGATAAAGAGACCCAGTACTTC.

This chain uses TRBV15 with TRBJ1-2, with D unclear. In germline, CDR1 is LNHNV, CDR2 YYDKDF (reference sequence). Trimming shortened V by 0 bases and J by 4 bases, and 6 bases separated the two germline ends. The CDR3 loop spans 13 amino acids. In DNA form, the CDR3 reads TGTGCCACCAGCAGAGAGACGGGCTATGGCTACACCTTC. Translation gives CATSRETGYGYTF.

The V gene is TRBV4-1, the J gene TRBJ2-7; D gene ambiguous. V was clipped by 3 bases and J by 3 bases, with 12 bases between them. The CDR3 is 14 amino acids. CDR1 is MGHRA, CDR2 YSYEKL, per germline. Here the CDR3 reads CASSHVGRRYEQYV. The CDR3 nucleotides are TGCGCCAGCAGCCACGTTGGGCGCCGCTACGAGCAGTACGTC.

This chain links TRBV7-7 with TRBJ2-2; 9 nucleotides agree with TRBD2. This CDR3 is 17 amino acids long. Germline trimming cut 3 bases from V and 6 bases from J; bases unmatched to any gene: 11. Germline V CDR1 and CDR2: SSHAT, FNYEAQ (reference sequence). CDR3 DNA sequence: TGTGCCAGCAGCTTGGGGGCGGGAGGGCCCGTGCCCGGGGAGCTGTTTTTT. Translated, it gives CASSLGAGGPVPGELFF.

The chain recombines TRBV6-6 with TRBJ1-4; D unresolved. V was trimmed by 2 bases and J by 8 bases, leaving 12 bases between them. The germline V gene encodes CDR1 MNHNY and CDR2 SVGAGI (reference sequence). The CDR3 spans 14 residues. DNA for the CDR3: TGTGCCAGCAGTTACCCGGGGAGTGGGGAAAAACTGTTTTTT. It codes for CASSYPGSGEKLFF.

This chain joins TRBV7-2 and TRBJ1-2; D unresolved. Trimming took off 2 bases at V and 4 bases at J, with 11 bases between the two ends. The length of the CDR3 is 14 residues. The germline gives CDR1 SGHTA, CDR2 FQGNSA. The CDR3 DNA reads TGTGCCAGCAGCTTAACCCCGGGTTTCTATGGCTACACCTTC. This encodes CASSLTPGFYGYTF.

The rearrangement uses TRBV6-1 and TRBJ2-2, with 7 bases aligning to TRBD1. This CDR3 contains 16 residues. Germline loops: CDR1 MNHNS, CDR2 SASEGT. V dropped 4 bases and J dropped 4; count of bases not matched to a gene: 9. The CDR3 is CASSVEGARGTGELFF. The CDR3 bases are TGTGCCAGCAGTGTTGAGGGGGCTAGGGGCACCGGGGAGCTGTTTTTT.

The chain combines TRBV4-3 with TRBJ1-2; D is unresolved. The CDR3 loop spans 15 amino acids. The V gene lost 3 bases and the J gene lost 7 bases, with 18 bases spanning the gap. Germline V gene data show CDR1 as LGHNA and CDR2 as YSLEER. The CDR3 loop is CASSQTGGVWGGYTF. For the CDR3, the DNA is TGCGCCAGCAGCCAGACCGGAGGAGTCTGGGGTGGCTACACCTTC.

The rearrangement links TRBV5-1 to TRBJ1-1; TRBD1 matches 8 bases. The trim removed 3 bases at V and 0 bases at J, leaving 7 bases unmatched. Looked up from germline, CDR1 is SGHRS and CDR2 is YFSETQ. The CDR3 consists of 16 residues. CDR3 in amino acids: CASSWTGMGLNTEAFF. CDR3 nucleotide sequence: TGCGCCAGCAGCTGGACAGGGATGGGACTGAACACTGAAGCTTTCTTT.

This clone was found once. The chain combines TRBV5-8 with TRBJ2-3; TRBD2 matches at 9 bases. The CDR3 is 16 amino acids. After removal of 3 bases from V and 3 bases from J, the junction contained 8 bases not matched to a gene. Germline V CDR1 and CDR2: SGHTS, YDEGEE. Here the CDR3 reads CASSYVGGRVTDTQYF. In DNA, the CDR3 is TGTGCCAGCAGCTACGTCGGCGGGAGGGTAACAGATACGCAGTATTTT.

V gene TRBV5-4 combines with J gene TRBJ2-3; 10 nucleotides line up with TRBD1. The CDR3 runs 17 residues. The J segment lost 1 base and the V segment lost 4 bases, leaving 9 bases of the junction unmatched. CDR1 is SGHNT and CDR2 is YYREEE in the germline V gene (reference sequence). The CDR3 region has the DNA TGTGCCAGCAGCCGGTCGACAGGGGGCTCCCGCACAGATACGCAGTATTTT. As protein: CASSRSTGGSRTDTQYF.

The chain joins TRBV29-1 to TRBJ2-3; 8 nucleotides match TRBD1. Germline CDR1 reads SQVTM; CDR2 reads ANQGSEA. V gave up 0 bases and J gave up 10 bases; unmatched junction bases: 9. This CDR3 spans 14 amino acids. CDR3 sequence: CSVEETGTGSAQYF. CDR3 sequence (DNA): TGCAGCGTTGAAGAAACGGGGACAGGCTCAGCGCAGTATTTT.

The chain couples TRBV7-8 to TRBJ1-4, with 9 bases that match TRBD1. The CDR3 has 14 residues. Germline-derived CDR1 and CDR2 are SGHVS and FQNEAQ. After removal of 5 bases from V and 12 bases from J, the junction contained 10 bases not matched to a gene. The CDR3 spells CASSLVTGGAQLFF. CDR3 nucleotides: TGTGCCAGCAGCCTAGTGACAGGGGGTGCTCAACTGTTTTTT. The full variable domain, completed using reference TRBV7-8 and TRBJ1-4, is GAGVSQSPRYKVAKRGQDVALRCDPISGHVSLFWYQQALGQGPEFLTYFQNEAQLDKSGLPSDRFFAERPEGSVSTLKIQRTQQEDSAVYLCASSLVTGGAQLFFGSGTQLSVL.

V is TRBV19 and J is TRBJ2-2; unclear D gene. The V gene lost 2 bases and the J gene lost 6 bases, with 4 bases spanning the gap. The CDR3 is made up of 12 amino acids. The V gene's germline CDR1 is LNHDA and CDR2 SQIVND (reference sequence). The DNA of the CDR3 is TGTGCCAGTAGTATACTAGCCGGGGAGCTGTTTTTT. Protein product: CASSILAGELFF.